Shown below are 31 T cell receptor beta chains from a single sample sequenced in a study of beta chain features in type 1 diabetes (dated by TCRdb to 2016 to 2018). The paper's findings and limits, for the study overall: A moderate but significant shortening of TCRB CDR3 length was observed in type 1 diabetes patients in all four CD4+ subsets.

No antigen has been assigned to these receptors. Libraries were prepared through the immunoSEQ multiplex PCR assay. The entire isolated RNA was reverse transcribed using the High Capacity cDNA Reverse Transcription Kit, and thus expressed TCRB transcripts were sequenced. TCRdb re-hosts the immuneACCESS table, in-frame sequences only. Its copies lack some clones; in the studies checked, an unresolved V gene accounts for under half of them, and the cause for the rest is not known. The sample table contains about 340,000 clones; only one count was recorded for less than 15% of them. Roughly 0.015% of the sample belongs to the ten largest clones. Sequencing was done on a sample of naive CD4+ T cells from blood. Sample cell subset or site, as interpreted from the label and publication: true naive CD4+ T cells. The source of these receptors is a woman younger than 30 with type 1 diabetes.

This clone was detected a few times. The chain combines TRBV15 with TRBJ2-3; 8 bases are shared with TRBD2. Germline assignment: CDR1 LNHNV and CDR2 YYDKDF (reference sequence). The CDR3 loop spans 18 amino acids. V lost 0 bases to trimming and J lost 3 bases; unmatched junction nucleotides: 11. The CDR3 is CATSRDRGLAGRTDTQYF. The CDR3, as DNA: TGTGCCACCAGCAGAGATCGGGGGCTAGCGGGTCGGACAGATACGCAGTATTTT.

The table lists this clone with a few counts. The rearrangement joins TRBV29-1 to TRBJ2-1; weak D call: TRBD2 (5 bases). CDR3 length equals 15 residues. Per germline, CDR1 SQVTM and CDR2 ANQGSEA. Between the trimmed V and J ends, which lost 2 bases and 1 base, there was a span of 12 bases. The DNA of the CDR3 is TGCAGCGTTGAAAGCTTCTGGGAGTCCTACAATGAGCAGTTCTTC. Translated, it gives CSVESFWESYNEQFF.

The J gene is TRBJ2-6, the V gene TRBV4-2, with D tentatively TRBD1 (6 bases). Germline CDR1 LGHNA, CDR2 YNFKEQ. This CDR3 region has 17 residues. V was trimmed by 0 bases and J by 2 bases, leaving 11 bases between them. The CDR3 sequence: CASSQDKGDAGANVLTF. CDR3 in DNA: TGTGCCAGCAGCCAAGATAAGGGGGACGCTGGGGCCAACGTCCTGACTTTC.

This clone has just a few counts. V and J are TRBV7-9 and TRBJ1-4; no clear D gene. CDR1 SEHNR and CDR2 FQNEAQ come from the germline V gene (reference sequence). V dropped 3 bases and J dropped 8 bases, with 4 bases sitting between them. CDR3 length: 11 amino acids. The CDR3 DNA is TGTGCCAGCAGCTTTCGGGAAAAACTGTTTTTT. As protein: CASSFREKLFF.

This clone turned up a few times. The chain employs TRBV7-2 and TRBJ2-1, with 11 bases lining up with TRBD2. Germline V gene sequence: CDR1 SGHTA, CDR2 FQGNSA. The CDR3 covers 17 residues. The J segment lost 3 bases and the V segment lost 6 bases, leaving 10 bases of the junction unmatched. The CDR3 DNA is TGTGCCAGCAGACCAACACCGGGACTAGCGGTCTACAATGAGCAGTTCTTC. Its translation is CASRPTPGLAVYNEQFF. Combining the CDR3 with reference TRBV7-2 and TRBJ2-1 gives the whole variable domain GAGVSQSPSNKVTEKGKDVELRCDPISGHTALYWYRQSLGQGLEFLIYFQGNSAPDKSGLPSDRFSAERTGGSVSTLTIQRTQQEDSAVYLCASRPTPGLAVYNEQFFGPGTRLTVL.

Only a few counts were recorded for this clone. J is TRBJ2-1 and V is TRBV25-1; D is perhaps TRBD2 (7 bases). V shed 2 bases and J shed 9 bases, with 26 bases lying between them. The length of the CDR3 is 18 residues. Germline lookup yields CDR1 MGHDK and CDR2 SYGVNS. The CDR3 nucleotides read TGTGCCAGCAGTGAAGCTCCCGGGGGGCGGGAGAGAGAAAGTGAGCAGTTCTTC. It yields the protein CASSEAPGGRERESEQFF. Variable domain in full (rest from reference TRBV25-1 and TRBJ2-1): EADIYQTPRYLVIGTGKKITLECSQTMGHDKMYWYQQDPGMELHLIHYSYGVNSTEKGDLSSESTVSRIRTEHFPLTLESARPSHTSQYLCASSEAPGGRERESEQFFGPGTRLTVL.

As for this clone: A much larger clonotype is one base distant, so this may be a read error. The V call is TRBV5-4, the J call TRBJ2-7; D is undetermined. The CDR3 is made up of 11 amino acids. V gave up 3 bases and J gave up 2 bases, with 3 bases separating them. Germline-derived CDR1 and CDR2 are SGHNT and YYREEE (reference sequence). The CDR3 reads CASSSTYEQYF. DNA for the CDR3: TGTGCCAGCAGCTCCACCTACGAGCAGTACTTC.

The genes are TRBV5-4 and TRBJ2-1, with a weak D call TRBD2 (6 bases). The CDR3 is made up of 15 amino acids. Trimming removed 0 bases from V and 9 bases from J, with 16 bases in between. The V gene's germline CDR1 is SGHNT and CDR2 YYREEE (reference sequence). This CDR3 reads CASSLVLARGGEQFF. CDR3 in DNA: TGTGCCAGCAGCTTGGTTCTAGCGCGCGGAGGTGAGCAGTTCTTC.

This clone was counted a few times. The CDR3, as DNA: TGTGCCAGCAGCTCCTCGGTTTTGAATACGCAGTATTTT. This translates into CASSSSVLNTQYF. The chain carries TRBV7-9 and TRBJ2-3; D gene ambiguous. Trimming took 4 bases from V and 7 from J, leaving 12 bases between them. CDR3 size: 13 residues. Germline V gene lookup returns CDR1 SEHNR and CDR2 FQNEAQ (reference sequence).

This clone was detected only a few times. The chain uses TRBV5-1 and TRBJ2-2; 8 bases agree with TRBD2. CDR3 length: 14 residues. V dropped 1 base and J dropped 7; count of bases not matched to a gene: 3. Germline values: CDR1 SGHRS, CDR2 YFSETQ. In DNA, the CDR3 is TGCGCCAGCAGCTTGTCACTAGCGGTCGGGGAGCTGTTTTTT. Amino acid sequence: CASSLSLAVGELFF.

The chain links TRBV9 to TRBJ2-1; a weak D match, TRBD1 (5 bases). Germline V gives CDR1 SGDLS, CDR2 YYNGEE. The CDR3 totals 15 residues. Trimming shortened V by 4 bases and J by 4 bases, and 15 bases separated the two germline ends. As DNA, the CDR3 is TGTGCCAGCAGCCCCACGGCAGGACAATACAATGAGCAGTTCTTC. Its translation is CASSPTAGQYNEQFF.

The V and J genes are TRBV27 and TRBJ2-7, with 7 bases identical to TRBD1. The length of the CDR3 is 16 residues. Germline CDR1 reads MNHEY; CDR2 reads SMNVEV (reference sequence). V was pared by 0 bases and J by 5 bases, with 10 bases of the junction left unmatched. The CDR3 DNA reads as TGTGCCAGCAGTTTATCCACAACAGGGGTTAGGAACGAGCAGTACTTC. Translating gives CASSLSTTGVRNEQYF.

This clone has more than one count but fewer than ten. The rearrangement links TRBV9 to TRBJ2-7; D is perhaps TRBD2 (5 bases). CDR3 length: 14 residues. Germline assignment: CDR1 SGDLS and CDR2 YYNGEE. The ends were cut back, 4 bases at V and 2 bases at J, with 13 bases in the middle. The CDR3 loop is CASSPSEETYEQYF. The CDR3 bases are TGTGCCAGCAGCCCCTCGGAGGAAACCTACGAGCAGTACTTC.

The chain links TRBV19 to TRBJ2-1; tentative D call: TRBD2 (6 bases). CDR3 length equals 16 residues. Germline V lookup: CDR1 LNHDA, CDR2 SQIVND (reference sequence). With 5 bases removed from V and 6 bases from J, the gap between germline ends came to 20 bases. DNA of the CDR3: TGTGCCAGTAGTGCTCTAATAGCGGCTGGAGGCAATGAGCAGTTCTTC. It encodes CASSALIAAGGNEQFF.

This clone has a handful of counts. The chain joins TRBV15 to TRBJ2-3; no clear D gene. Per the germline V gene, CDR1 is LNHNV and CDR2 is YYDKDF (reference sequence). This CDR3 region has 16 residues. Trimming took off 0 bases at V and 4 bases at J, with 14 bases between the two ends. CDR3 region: CATSRDEMIVADTQYF. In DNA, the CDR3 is TGTGCCACCAGCAGAGATGAGATGATTGTTGCAGATACGCAGTATTTT.

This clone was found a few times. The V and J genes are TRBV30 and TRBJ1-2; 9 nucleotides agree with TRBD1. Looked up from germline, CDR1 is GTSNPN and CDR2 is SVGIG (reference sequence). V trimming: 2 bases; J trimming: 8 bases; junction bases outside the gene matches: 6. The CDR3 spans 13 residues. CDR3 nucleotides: TGTGCCTGGAGTACAGGGGGCCTAGAGGGCTACACCTTC. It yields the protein CAWSTGGLEGYTF.

The CDR3 DNA sequence: TGTGCCAGCACCGAGAGCGGGAGGGAAAATGAGCAGTTCTTC. Translation gives CASTESGRENEQFF. The chain is built from TRBV7-9 and TRBJ2-1, with 10 positions matching TRBD2. Trimming at V came to 7 bases and at J to 7 bases, leaving 7 bases not matched to a gene. The CDR3 is 14 residues long. Germline V gene data show CDR1 as SEHNR and CDR2 as FQNEAQ (reference sequence).

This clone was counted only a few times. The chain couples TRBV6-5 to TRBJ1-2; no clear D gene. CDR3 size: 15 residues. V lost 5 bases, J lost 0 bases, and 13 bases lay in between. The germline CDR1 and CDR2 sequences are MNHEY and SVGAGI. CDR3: CASSPGVTANYGYTF. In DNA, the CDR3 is TGTGCCAGCAGTCCCGGGGTTACGGCTAACTATGGCTACACCTTC.

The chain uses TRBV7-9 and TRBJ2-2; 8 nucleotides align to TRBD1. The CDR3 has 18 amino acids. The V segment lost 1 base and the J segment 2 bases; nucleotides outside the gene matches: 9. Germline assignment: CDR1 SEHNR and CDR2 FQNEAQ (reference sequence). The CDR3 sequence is CASSLVGRGPFNTGELFF. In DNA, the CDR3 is TGTGCCAGCAGCTTAGTGGGCAGGGGGCCGTTCAACACCGGGGAGCTGTTTTTT.

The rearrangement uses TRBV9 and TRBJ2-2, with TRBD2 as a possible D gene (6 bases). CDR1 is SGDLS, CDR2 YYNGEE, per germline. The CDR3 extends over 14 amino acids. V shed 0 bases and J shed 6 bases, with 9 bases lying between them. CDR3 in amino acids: CASSVAGGAGELFF. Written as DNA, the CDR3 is TGTGCCAGCAGCGTAGCGGGCGGGGCCGGGGAGCTGTTTTTT.

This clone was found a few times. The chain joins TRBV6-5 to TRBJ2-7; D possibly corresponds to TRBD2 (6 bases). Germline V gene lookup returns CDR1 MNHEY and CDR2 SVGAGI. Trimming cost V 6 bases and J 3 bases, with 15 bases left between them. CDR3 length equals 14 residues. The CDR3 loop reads CASSREIRDYEQYF. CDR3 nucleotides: TGTGCCAGCAGCCGGGAGATCCGGGACTACGAGCAGTACTTC.

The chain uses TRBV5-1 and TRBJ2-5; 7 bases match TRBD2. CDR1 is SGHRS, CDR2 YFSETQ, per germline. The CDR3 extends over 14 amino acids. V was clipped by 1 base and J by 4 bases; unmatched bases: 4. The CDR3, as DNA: TGCGCCAGCAGCTTGCTCCCGGGGGGAGAGACCCAGTACTTC. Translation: CASSLLPGGETQYF.

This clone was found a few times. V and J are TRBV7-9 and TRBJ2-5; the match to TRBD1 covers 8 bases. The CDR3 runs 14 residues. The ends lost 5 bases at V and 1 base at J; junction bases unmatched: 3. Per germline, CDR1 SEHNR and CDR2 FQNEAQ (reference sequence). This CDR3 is CASSHGTGQETQYF. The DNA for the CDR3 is TGTGCCAGCAGCCACGGGACAGGCCAAGAGACCCAGTACTTC.

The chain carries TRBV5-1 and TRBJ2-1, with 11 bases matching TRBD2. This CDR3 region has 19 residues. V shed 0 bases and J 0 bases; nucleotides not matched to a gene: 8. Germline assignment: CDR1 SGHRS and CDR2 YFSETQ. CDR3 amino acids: CASSLAGTSGPYSYNEQFF. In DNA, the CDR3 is TGCGCCAGCAGCTTGGCGGGGACTAGCGGACCATACTCCTACAATGAGCAGTTCTTC.

CDR3 nucleotides: TGTGCCAGTAGTATACAGGGGGCCTCCTACAATGAGCAGTTCTTC. Its protein product is CASSIQGASYNEQFF. This chain links TRBV19 with TRBJ2-1, with 8 bases matching TRBD1. The ends lost 2 bases at V and 0 bases at J; junction bases unmatched: 0. Germline CDR1 reads LNHDA; CDR2 reads SQIVND (reference sequence). CDR3 length: 15 amino acids.

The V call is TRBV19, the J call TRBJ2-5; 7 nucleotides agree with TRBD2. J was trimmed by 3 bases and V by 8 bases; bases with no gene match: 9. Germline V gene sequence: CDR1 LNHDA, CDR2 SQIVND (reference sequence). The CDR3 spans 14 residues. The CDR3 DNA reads TGTGCCAGTGCGCTGGGAGGGAATAAAGAGACCCAGTACTTC. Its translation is CASALGGNKETQYF.

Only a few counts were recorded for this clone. The CDR3 bases are TGTGCCTGGAGTGTTCGGGAAAAACTGTTTTTT. It encodes CAWSVREKLFF. The chain joins TRBV30 to TRBJ1-4, with D unresolved. Germline CDR1 is GTSNPN and CDR2 is SVGIG (reference sequence). V was cut by 0 bases and J by 8 bases, with 4 bases left in between. This CDR3 is 11 amino acids long.

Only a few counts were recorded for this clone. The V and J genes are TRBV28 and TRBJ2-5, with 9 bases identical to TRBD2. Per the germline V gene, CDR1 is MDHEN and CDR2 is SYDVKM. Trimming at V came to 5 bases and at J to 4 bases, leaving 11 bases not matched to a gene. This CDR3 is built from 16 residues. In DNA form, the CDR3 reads TGTGCCAGCAGTCTCCTTAGCGGGAGAGGAGGAGAGACCCAGTACTTC. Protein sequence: CASSLLSGRGGETQYF.

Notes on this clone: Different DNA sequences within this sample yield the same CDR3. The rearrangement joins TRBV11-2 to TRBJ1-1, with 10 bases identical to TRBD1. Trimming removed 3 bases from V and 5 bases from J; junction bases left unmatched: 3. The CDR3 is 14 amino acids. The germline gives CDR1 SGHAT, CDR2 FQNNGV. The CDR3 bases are TGTGCCAGCAGCTTCCGGGACAGGGGAACTGAAGCTTTCTTT. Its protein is CASSFRDRGTEAFF.

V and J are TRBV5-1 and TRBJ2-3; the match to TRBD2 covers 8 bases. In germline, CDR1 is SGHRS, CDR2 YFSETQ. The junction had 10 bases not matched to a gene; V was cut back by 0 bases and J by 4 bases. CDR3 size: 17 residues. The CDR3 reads CASSLEGSGSSADTQYF. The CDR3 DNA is TGCGCCAGCAGCTTGGAAGGAAGCGGGAGTAGCGCAGATACGCAGTATTTT.

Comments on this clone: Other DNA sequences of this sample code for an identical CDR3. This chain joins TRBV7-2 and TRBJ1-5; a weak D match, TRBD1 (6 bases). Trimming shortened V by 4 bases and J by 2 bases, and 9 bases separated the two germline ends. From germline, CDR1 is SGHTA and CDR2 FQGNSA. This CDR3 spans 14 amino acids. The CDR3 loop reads CASSSRQGNQPQHF. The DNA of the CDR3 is TGTGCCAGCAGCTCAAGACAGGGCAATCAGCCCCAGCATTTT.